The 30 T cell receptor beta chains reported below all come from one sample, sequenced in a study of shared clonotypes between healthy human individuals. Sequencing used immunoSEQ multiplex PCR; TCRdb keeps in-frame clones, though not all of them. The data hold some 680,000 clones, with about 80% observed a single time. Sequencing used memory CD4+ T cells sorted from blood. Documented subset: CD45RA-negative fraction. The receptor set was obtained from a woman in her twenties or thirties in good health.

This clone has more than one count but fewer than ten. The V call is TRBV2, the J call TRBJ2-7; TRBD1 is a possible D gene (6 bases). The CDR3 loop spans 13 amino acids. CDR1 and CDR2 (germline): SNHLY, FYNNEI. Trimming removed 5 bases from V and 0 bases from J, with 8 bases in between. CDR3 coding DNA: TGTGCCAGCAGTAGACAGGACTCCTACGAGCAGTACTTC. Translation: CASSRQDSYEQYF.

The chain recombines TRBV5-4 with TRBJ2-7, with D unclear. The CDR3 is made up of 14 amino acids. Germline CDR1 reads SGHNT; CDR2 reads YYREEE (reference sequence). V lost 8 bases, J lost 0 bases, and 15 bases lay in between. The CDR3 nucleotides are TGTGCCAGTTCCCCCGTGGCCAGCTCCTACGAGCAGTACTTC. It specifies CASSPVASSYEQYF. The entire variable domain, with the rest obtained from reference TRBV5-4 and TRBJ2-7, is as follows: ETGVTQSPTHLIKTRGQQVTLRCSSQSGHNTVSWYQQALGQGPQFIFQYYREEENGRGNFPPRFSGLQFPNYSSELNVNALELDDSALYLCASSPVASSYEQYFGPGTRLTVT.

This chain joins TRBV5-4 and TRBJ2-7; D is undetermined. The germline V and J ends were trimmed by 5 bases and 1 base, with 13 bases remaining between them. Germline V gene data show CDR1 as SGHNT and CDR2 as YYREEE (reference sequence). This CDR3 contains 14 residues. The CDR3 protein is CASRETGGSYEQYF. The CDR3 nucleotides are TGTGCCAGCAGAGAGACGGGCGGTTCCTACGAGCAGTACTTC.

This clone has just a few counts. The V and J genes are TRBV19 and TRBJ1-1; D unresolved. This CDR3 is built from 14 residues. CDR1 LNHDA and CDR2 SQIVND come from the germline V gene (reference sequence). Trimming shortened V by 3 bases and J by 2 bases, and 10 bases separated the two germline ends. The CDR3 loop is CASSIPGVNTEAFF. The CDR3 nucleotides are TGTGCCAGTAGTATCCCAGGCGTCAACACTGAAGCTTTCTTT.

This clone was observed once. This chain connects TRBV19 to TRBJ1-2; 7 positions agree with TRBD1. The germline CDR1 and CDR2 sequences are LNHDA and SQIVND (reference sequence). This CDR3 comprises 14 residues. V shed 4 bases and J 6 bases; nucleotides not matched to a gene: 8. The CDR3 DNA sequence: TGTGCCAGTAGTAGCACCGGGACAGACAATGGCTACACCTTC. It yields the protein CASSSTGTDNGYTF.

The chain has TRBV27 and TRBJ1-3; perhaps TRBD1 as D (5 bases). The V end was cut by 2 bases, the J end by 3 bases, with 5 bases between. Per the germline V gene, CDR1 is MNHEY and CDR2 is SMNVEV (reference sequence). The CDR3 has 13 amino acids. The CDR3 sequence: CASSLQGGNTIYF. CDR3 bases: TGTGCCAGCAGTTTACAGGGTGGAAACACCATATATTTT.

In its sample, this clone was seen many times. The chain links TRBV19 to TRBJ1-1; TRBD1 is a possible D gene (5 bases). The CDR3 spans 15 residues. Germline lookup yields CDR1 LNHDA and CDR2 SQIVND (reference sequence). Trimming cost V 5 bases and J 2 bases, with 15 bases left between them. CDR3 bases: TGTGCCAGTAGTCCGACCGGGACGGTAAACACTGAAGCTTTCTTT. It codes for CASSPTGTVNTEAFF.

The genes are TRBV29-1 and TRBJ2-3; D gene unclear. Trimming took 2 bases from V and 2 from J, leaving 5 bases between them. CDR1 SQVTM and CDR2 ANQGSEA come from the germline V gene. This CDR3 has 12 amino acids. The CDR3 loop is CSVEPNTDTQYF. CDR3 sequence (DNA): TGCAGCGTTGAACCCAACACAGATACGCAGTATTTT.

V and J are TRBV15 and TRBJ1-4; 8 positions match TRBD1. Trimming took 1 base from V and 7 from J; bases not matched to a gene: 8. The CDR3 loop spans 16 amino acids. Germline V gives CDR1 LNHNV, CDR2 YYDKDF (reference sequence). The CDR3 DNA reads TGTGCCACCAGCAGAGGTGACAGGGGAAGGAGTGAAAAACTGTTTTTT. Protein product: CATSRGDRGRSEKLFF.

V gene TRBV25-1 combines with J gene TRBJ2-1; D is undetermined. V lost 3 bases and J 0 bases, leaving 6 bases between the germline ends. This CDR3 has 14 amino acids. Per germline, CDR1 MGHDK and CDR2 SYGVNS. The CDR3 bases are TGTGCCAGCAGTGATTATAGCTCCTACAATGAGCAGTTCTTC. Translated: CASSDYSSYNEQFF.

This clone came up once. V gene TRBV30 combines with J gene TRBJ2-1, with 13 bases that match TRBD2. The CDR3 spans 18 residues. Germline values: CDR1 GTSNPN, CDR2 SVGIG (reference sequence). V lost 3 bases to trimming and J lost 4 bases; unmatched junction nucleotides: 12. In DNA form, the CDR3 reads TGTGCCTGGAGGCCGGGACTAGCGGGACCCCAAGGGTACAATGAGCAGTTCTTC. Its translation is CAWRPGLAGPQGYNEQFF.

The chain has TRBV11-2 and TRBJ2-7; TRBD1 matches 12 bases. Germline CDR1 and CDR2: SGHAT and FQNNGV. CDR3 length: 14 amino acids. The ends lost 5 bases at V and 6 bases at J; junction bases unmatched: 5. In DNA form, the CDR3 reads TGTGCCAGCAGCCCCCGGGACAGGGGGCTCGAGCAGTACTTC. It yields the protein CASSPRDRGLEQYF.

Regarding this clone: The sample holds other DNA sequences that translate to the same CDR3. V usage is TRBV6-1 and J usage is TRBJ2-7, with TRBD1 as a possible D gene (6 bases). Trimming cost V 5 bases and J 4 bases, with 12 bases left between them. CDR1 and CDR2 (germline): MNHNS, SASEGT. The CDR3 has 13 residues. CDR3 residues: CASSRDRLYEQYF. The CDR3 DNA follows: TGTGCCAGCAGTCGAGACAGGTTGTACGAGCAGTACTTC.

The CDR3 region is CASPIRGGDEQFF. In nucleotides, the CDR3 is TGTGCCAGCCCCATCCGGGGGGGGGATGAGCAGTTCTTC. V and J are TRBV21-1 and TRBJ2-1; TRBD2 is taken as the D call from the table, unchecked against the DNA. TRBV21-1 is termed a pseudogene. There are 13 residues in the CDR3.

This chain joins TRBV27 and TRBJ1-5; TRBD1 might be the D (5 bases). The CDR3 loop spans 14 amino acids. Trimming shortened V by 5 bases and J by 2 bases, and 10 bases separated the two germline ends. The germline V gene encodes CDR1 MNHEY and CDR2 SMNVEV (reference sequence). This chain's CDR3 is CASSRGRGNQPQHF. Written as DNA, the CDR3 is TGTGCCAGCAGTCGGGGCAGGGGCAATCAGCCCCAGCATTTT.

This clone turned up a few times. Different DNA sequences within this sample yield the same CDR3. V gene TRBV7-2 combines with J gene TRBJ1-5; D gene unclear. Per the germline V gene, CDR1 is SGHTA and CDR2 is FQGNSA. This CDR3 comprises 13 residues. Deletions cut 1 base from V and 7 bases from J, with 8 bases between. The CDR3 DNA is TGTGCCAGCAGCTTAGGATTTAAGCAGCCCCAGCATTTT. Amino acids: CASSLGFKQPQHF.

The V gene is TRBV6-1, the J gene TRBJ2-7; D gene unclear. The CDR3 is 12 residues long. V was cut by 8 bases and J by 3 bases, with 11 bases left in between. The germline CDR1 and CDR2 sequences are MNHNS and SASEGT. The CDR3 sequence is CASLTDFYEQYF. Written as DNA, the CDR3 is TGTGCCAGCCTCACAGACTTCTACGAGCAGTACTTC.

This clone was seen a handful of times. The chain carries TRBV27 and TRBJ2-5; 8 nucleotides align to TRBD1. TRBJ2-7 matches the DNA end more closely, so the J call is doubtful. Germline lookup yields CDR1 MNHEY and CDR2 SMNVEV (reference sequence). CDR3 length equals 15 residues. CDR3 residues: CASSLSGQVSYEQYF. The CDR3 coding sequence is TGTGCCAGCAGTTTATCGGGACAGGTGTCCTACGAGCAGTACTTC.

This chain joins TRBV7-9 and TRBJ2-7; TRBD2 matches 9 bases. V dropped 5 bases and J dropped 5; count of bases not matched to a gene: 10. Germline V lookup: CDR1 SEHNR, CDR2 FQNEAQ (reference sequence). The CDR3 is 15 residues long. This CDR3 is CASSPTRSGSHEQYF. The CDR3 nucleotides are TGTGCCAGCAGCCCCACCCGTAGCGGGAGTCACGAGCAGTACTTC.

The chain joins TRBV7-9 to TRBJ2-3, with 10 bases that match TRBD2. The CDR3 loop spans 16 amino acids. V was clipped by 2 bases and J by 1 base; unmatched bases: 3. Germline assignment: CDR1 SEHNR and CDR2 FQNEAQ (reference sequence). The CDR3 coding sequence is TGTGCCAGCAGCTTATTGGGGACTAGCGGCACAGATACGCAGTATTTT. Translating it yields CASSLLGTSGTDTQYF.

In DNA form, the CDR3 reads TGTGCCAGCAGTGTTGCCGGGGGGACCTACGAGCAGTACTTC. Protein: CASSVAGGTYEQYF. This chain joins TRBV2 and TRBJ2-7; 7 positions match TRBD2. Germline values: CDR1 SNHLY, CDR2 FYNNEI. The CDR3 covers 14 residues. The V and J ends lost 4 bases and 2 bases, in that order; junction bases with no gene match: 5.

The rearrangement uses TRBV7-9 and TRBJ2-1; 11 bases agree with TRBD2. Trimming cost V 5 bases and J 3 bases; bases outside gene matches: 15. The CDR3 loop spans 19 amino acids. Germline-derived CDR1 and CDR2 are SEHNR and FQNEAQ (reference sequence). This CDR3 reads CASSPTGTSGERDYNEQFF. The CDR3 coding sequence is TGTGCCAGCAGCCCCACCGGGACTAGCGGTGAACGGGACTACAATGAGCAGTTCTTC.

The chain combines TRBV2 with TRBJ1-5, with D possibly matching TRBD1 (5 bases). The CDR3 is made up of 13 amino acids. Per germline, CDR1 SNHLY and CDR2 FYNNEI. Trimming pared 7 bases from V and 4 bases from J, leaving 11 bases between. As DNA, the CDR3 is TGTGCCAGCATCGGGGGTAGAAATCAGCCCCAGCATTTT. Translating it yields CASIGGRNQPQHF.

The sample holds many counts of this clone. This same CDR3 is encoded by further DNA sequences in the sample. The rearrangement links TRBV5-1 to TRBJ2-1; perhaps TRBD1 as D (5 bases). V was trimmed by 4 bases and J by 0 bases, leaving 11 bases between them. This CDR3 has 15 residues. Germline V gives CDR1 SGHRS, CDR2 YFSETQ. CDR3 loop: CASSVDSASYNEQFF. The CDR3 DNA reads as TGCGCCAGCAGCGTTGACAGCGCCTCCTACAATGAGCAGTTCTTC.

CDR3 protein: CASSLVAGGHNEQFF. In DNA form, the CDR3 reads TGTGCCAGCAGCTTAGTGGCGGGAGGTCACAATGAGCAGTTCTTC. The chain combines TRBV7-2 with TRBJ2-1; 8 bases fit TRBD2. This CDR3 has 15 residues. Unmatched junction bases numbered 4, after V lost 1 base and J lost 5 bases. Germline V lookup: CDR1 SGHTA, CDR2 FQGNSA.

In its sample, this clone was seen a few times. The chain uses TRBV28 and TRBJ2-3, with 8 bases identical to TRBD1. The CDR3 sequence is 16 residues long. Germline V CDR1 and CDR2: MDHEN, SYDVKM. Trimming took 5 bases from V and 2 from J; bases not matched to a gene: 9. The CDR3 is CASSLIGDRYTDTQYF. DNA for the CDR3: TGTGCCAGCAGTCTTATAGGGGACAGGTACACAGATACGCAGTATTTT.

The V and J genes are TRBV11-2 and TRBJ2-1; 8 bases fit TRBD2. The ends lost 3 bases at V and 6 bases at J; junction bases unmatched: 7. Germline V lookup: CDR1 SGHAT, CDR2 FQNNGV. This CDR3 is 15 amino acids long. The CDR3 coding sequence is TGTGCCAGCAGCTTTAGGGCGGGGGGTAGCAATGAGCAGTTCTTC. Translation gives CASSFRAGGSNEQFF.

The chain joins TRBV11-2 to TRBJ1-1; 8 bases fit TRBD1. The ends lost 5 bases at V and 1 base at J; junction bases unmatched: 6. The germline V gene has CDR1 SGHAT and CDR2 FQNNGV. The length of the CDR3 is 15 residues. The CDR3 sequence is CASSLFTGGNTEAFF. The CDR3 DNA follows: TGTGCCAGCAGCCTCTTTACAGGGGGGAACACTGAAGCTTTCTTT.

Concerning this clone itself: A much larger clone differs by one base, so this may be a read error. The sample has other DNA sequences that encode this CDR3 too. The chain links TRBV5-4 to TRBJ1-1; possible D gene TRBD1, 5 bases. Germline loops: CDR1 SGHNT, CDR2 YYREEE (reference sequence). CDR3 length: 14 amino acids. Deletions cut 0 bases from V and 0 bases from J, with 6 bases between. CDR3 bases: TGTGCCAGCAGCTTGGACAGGATGAACACTGAAGCTTTCTTT. This gives the protein CASSLDRMNTEAFF.

The chain uses TRBV27 and TRBJ2-3; 7 positions match TRBD1. Trimming cost V 9 bases and J 0 bases; bases outside gene matches: 9. Germline CDR1 MNHEY, CDR2 SMNVEV (reference sequence). The CDR3 extends over 15 amino acids. The CDR3, as DNA: TGTGCCAGTTGCCCCGACAGGGCTAGCACAGATACGCAGTATTTT. Amino acid sequence: CASCPDRASTDTQYF.